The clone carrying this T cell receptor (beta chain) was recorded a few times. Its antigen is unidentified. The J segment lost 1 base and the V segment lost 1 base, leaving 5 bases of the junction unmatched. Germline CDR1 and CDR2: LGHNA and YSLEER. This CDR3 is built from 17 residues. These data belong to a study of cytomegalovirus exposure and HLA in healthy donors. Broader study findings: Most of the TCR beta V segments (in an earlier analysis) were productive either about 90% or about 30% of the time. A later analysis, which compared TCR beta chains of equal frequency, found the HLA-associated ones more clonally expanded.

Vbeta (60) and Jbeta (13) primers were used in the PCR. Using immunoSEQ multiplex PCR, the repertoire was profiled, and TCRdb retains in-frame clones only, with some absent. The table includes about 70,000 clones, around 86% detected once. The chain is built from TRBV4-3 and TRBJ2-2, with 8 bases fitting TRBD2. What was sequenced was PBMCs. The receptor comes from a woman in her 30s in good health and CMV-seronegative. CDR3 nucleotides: TGCGCCAGCAGCCAAGCCGGGAGCGGGAGGAACACCGGGGAGCTGTTTTTT. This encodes CASSQAGSGRNTGELFF.